The 8 T cell receptor beta chains below all came from one sample that was sequenced in a study of control samples from healthy donors and cancer patients. Using immunoSEQ multiplex PCR, the repertoire was profiled, and TCRdb retains in-frame clones only, with some absent. The table shows some 120,000 clones, with more than 85% occurring only once. The source material was PBMCs. The receptor set was obtained from a man aged 45-65 years with head and neck cancer.

As to this clone: Within the sample, other DNA sequences also encode this same CDR3. As DNA, the CDR3 is TGTGCCAGTAGTATTGGAGGGACTGGGGCCAACGTCCTGACTTTC. Its protein is CASSIGGTGANVLTF. The J gene is TRBJ2-6, the V gene TRBV19; possibly TRBD2 for D (6 bases). The CDR3 is 15 residues long. The germline CDR1 and CDR2 sequences are LNHDA and SQIVND (reference sequence). V was pared by 3 bases and J by 2 bases, with 8 bases between.

The chain is built from TRBV7-9 and TRBJ1-2; D not resolved. V dropped 3 bases and J dropped 6 bases, with 8 bases sitting between them. CDR3 length: 12 amino acids. Germline V gene lookup returns CDR1 SEHNR and CDR2 FQNEAQ (reference sequence). The DNA of the CDR3 is TGTGCCAGCAGCTTCAGTGCGGATGGCTACACCTTC. Translated, it gives CASSFSADGYTF.

This clone has only one observation. The V gene is TRBV9, the J gene TRBJ2-3; D is undetermined. V was cut by 2 bases and J by 4 bases, with 8 bases left in between. The CDR3 sequence is 13 residues long. The germline CDR1 and CDR2 sequences are SGDLS and YYNGEE. Here the CDR3 reads CASSVYESDTQYF. Written as DNA, the CDR3 is TGTGCCAGCAGCGTGTACGAGTCAGATACGCAGTATTTT.

The chain couples TRBV5-1 to TRBJ2-3; a possible D gene is TRBD2 (6 bases). The CDR3 loop spans 14 amino acids. V was shortened by 7 bases and J by 0 bases, with 12 bases between the two germline ends. Germline V gene lookup returns CDR1 SGHRS and CDR2 YFSETQ. CDR3 coding DNA: TGCGCCAGCTGGGGGGATCCTAGCACAGATACGCAGTATTTT. It translates to CASWGDPSTDTQYF.

This sequence joins TRBV7-6 and TRBJ1-6, with 9 positions matching TRBD1. The CDR3 covers 15 residues. V shed 5 bases, J shed 7 bases, and the junction held 6 bases outside the gene matches. CDR1 and CDR2 from the germline V gene are SGHVS and FNYEAQ. The CDR3, as DNA: TGTGCCAGCAGCCAATCTGGACAGGGGAATTCACCCCTCCACTTT. The encoded protein is CASSQSGQGNSPLHF.

The gene calls are TRBV28 and TRBJ2-5; D uncertain. The length of the CDR3 is 12 residues. The V end was cut by 6 bases, the J end by 5 bases, with 10 bases between. CDR1 and CDR2 from the germline V gene are MDHEN and SYDVKM. CDR3 loop: CASSPPLETQYF. In DNA, the CDR3 is TGTGCCAGCAGCCCCCCTTTGGAGACCCAGTACTTC.

The sample holds a few counts of this clone. V is TRBV18 and J is TRBJ1-5; D not certain. The CDR3 runs 14 residues. Trimming took 2 bases from V and 5 from J, leaving 10 bases between them. Germline CDR1 and CDR2: KGHSH and LQKENI. As DNA, the CDR3 is TGTGCCAGCTCACCATCCAGTTTTTATCAGCCCCAGCATTTT. This gives the protein CASSPSSFYQPQHF.

The chain employs TRBV6-2 or TRBV6-3 and TRBJ1-3; a weak D match, TRBD1 (5 bases). The CDR3 sequence is 22 residues long. From germline, CDR1 is MNHEY and CDR2 SVGEGT. The V gene lost 7 bases and the J gene lost 1 base, with 35 bases spanning the gap. CDR3 region: CASTPSRGGAHPPSHSGNTIYF. The CDR3 DNA is TGTGCCAGCACCCCAAGCAGAGGAGGGGCTCACCCGCCCTCTCATTCTGGAAACACCATATATTTT.